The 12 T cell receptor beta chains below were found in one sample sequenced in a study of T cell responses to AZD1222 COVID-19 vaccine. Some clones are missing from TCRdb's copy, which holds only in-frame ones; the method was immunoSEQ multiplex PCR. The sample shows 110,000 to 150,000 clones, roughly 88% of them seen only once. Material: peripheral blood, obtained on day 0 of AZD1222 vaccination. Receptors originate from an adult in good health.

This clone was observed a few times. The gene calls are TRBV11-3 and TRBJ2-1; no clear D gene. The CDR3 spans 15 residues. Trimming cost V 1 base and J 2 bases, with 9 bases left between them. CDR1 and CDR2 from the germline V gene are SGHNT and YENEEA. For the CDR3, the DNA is TGTGCCAGCAGCTTAGTTGGGGTAACCTACAATGAGCAGTTCTTC. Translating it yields CASSLVGVTYNEQFF.

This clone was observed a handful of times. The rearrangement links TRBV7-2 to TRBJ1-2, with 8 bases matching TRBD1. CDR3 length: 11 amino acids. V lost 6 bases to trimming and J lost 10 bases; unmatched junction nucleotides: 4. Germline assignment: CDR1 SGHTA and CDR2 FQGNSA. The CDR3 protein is CASSTQGDYTF. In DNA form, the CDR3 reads TGTGCCAGCAGTACACAGGGGGACTACACCTTC.

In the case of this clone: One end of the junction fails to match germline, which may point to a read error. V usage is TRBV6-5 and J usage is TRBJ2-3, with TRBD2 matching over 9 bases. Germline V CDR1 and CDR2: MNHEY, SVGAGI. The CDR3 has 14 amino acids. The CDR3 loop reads CASRQGTSRDTQYF. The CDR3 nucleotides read TGTGCCAGCAGGCAAGGGACTAGCAGAGATACGCAGTATTTT.

For the CDR3, the DNA is TGTGCCAGCAGCGTAGAAGACAGGGCCACTGAAGCTTTCTTT. Protein sequence: CASSVEDRATEAFF. The chain carries TRBV9 and TRBJ1-1; 7 positions match TRBD1. Germline-derived CDR1 and CDR2 are SGDLS and YYNGEE. The CDR3 totals 14 residues. Losses at the gene ends were 0 bases for V and 4 bases for J; bases not matched to a gene: 3.

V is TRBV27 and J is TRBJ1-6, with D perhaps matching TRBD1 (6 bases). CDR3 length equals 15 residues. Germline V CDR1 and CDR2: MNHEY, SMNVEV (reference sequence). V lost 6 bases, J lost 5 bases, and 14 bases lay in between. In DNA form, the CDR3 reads TGTGCCAGCAGCCTGGACAGATCGAATAATTCACCCCTCCACTTT. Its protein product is CASSLDRSNNSPLHF.

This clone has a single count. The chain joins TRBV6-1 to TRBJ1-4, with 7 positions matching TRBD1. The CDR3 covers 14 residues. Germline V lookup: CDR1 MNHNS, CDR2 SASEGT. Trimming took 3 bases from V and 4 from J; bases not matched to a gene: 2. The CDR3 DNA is TGTGCCAGCAGTGACAGGGGGGGTAATGAAAAACTGTTTTTT. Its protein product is CASSDRGGNEKLFF.

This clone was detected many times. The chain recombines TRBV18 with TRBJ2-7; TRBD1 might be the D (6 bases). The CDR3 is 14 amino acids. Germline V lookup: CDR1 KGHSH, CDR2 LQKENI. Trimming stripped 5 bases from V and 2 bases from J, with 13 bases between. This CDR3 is CASSGYRDPYEQYF. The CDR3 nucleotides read TGTGCCAGCTCAGGGTACAGGGACCCCTACGAGCAGTACTTC.

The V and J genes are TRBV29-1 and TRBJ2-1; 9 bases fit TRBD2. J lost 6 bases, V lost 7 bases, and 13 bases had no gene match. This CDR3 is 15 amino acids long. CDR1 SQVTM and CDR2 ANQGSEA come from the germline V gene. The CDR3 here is CSAEAGGSTPNEQFF. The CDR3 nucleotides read TGCAGCGCTGAGGCGGGGGGGAGTACTCCCAATGAGCAGTTCTTC.

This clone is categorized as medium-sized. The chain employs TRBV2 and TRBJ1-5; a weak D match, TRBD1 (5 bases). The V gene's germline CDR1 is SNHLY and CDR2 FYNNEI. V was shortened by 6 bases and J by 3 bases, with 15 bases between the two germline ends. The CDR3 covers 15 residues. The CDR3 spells CASRGQKGINQPQHF. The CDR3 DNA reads TGTGCCAGCAGGGGGCAGAAGGGGATCAATCAGCCCCAGCATTTT.

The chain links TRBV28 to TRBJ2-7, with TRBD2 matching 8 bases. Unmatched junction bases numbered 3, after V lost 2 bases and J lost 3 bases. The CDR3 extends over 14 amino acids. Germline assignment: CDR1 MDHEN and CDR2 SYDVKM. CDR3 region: CASSLAGGGYEQYF. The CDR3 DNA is TGTGCCAGCAGTTTAGCGGGGGGCGGCTACGAGCAGTACTTC.

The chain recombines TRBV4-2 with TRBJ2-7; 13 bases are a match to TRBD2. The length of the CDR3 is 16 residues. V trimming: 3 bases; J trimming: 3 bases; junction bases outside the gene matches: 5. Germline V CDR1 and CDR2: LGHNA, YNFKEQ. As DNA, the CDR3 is TGTGCCAGCAGCCAGGGGGGACTAGCGGGGAGCTACGAGCAGTACTTC. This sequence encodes CASSQGGLAGSYEQYF.

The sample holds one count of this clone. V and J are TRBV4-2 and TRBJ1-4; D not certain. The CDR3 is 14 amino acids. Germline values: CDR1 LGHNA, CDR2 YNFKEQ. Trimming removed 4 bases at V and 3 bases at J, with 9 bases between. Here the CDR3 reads CASSLERSNEKLFF. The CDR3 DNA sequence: TGTGCCAGCAGCCTCGAGCGATCTAATGAAAAACTGTTTTTT.